These 2 T cell receptor beta chains were sequenced from one sample in a study of shared clonotypes between healthy human individuals. The method was immunoSEQ multiplex PCR; TCRdb's version includes in-frame clones alone and lacks a portion of them. The table has around 980,000 clones, more than 75% seen once. The sequenced sample was memory CD4+ T cells from PBMCs. The subset was: CD45RA-negative fraction. These receptors were taken from a man younger than 30 in good health. Some clones in this sample may be carry-over from other donors' samples.

Concerning this clone itself: This sample includes further DNA sequences coding for the same CDR3. The chain carries TRBV7-6 and TRBJ2-5, with D unresolved. This CDR3 contains 12 residues. Germline V gene sequence: CDR1 SGHVS, CDR2 FNYEAQ. V shed 2 bases and J shed 4 bases, with 5 bases lying between them. CDR3 sequence reads: CASSLYGETQYF. The DNA of the CDR3 is TGTGCCAGCAGCTTATATGGAGAGACCCAGTACTTC.

This chain joins TRBV5-1 and TRBJ2-3; 9 bases map to TRBD2. Germline V gene data show CDR1 as SGHRS and CDR2 as YFSETQ. The CDR3 is 15 amino acids. Trimming at V came to 0 bases and at J to 4 bases, leaving 3 bases not matched to a gene. The CDR3 bases are TGCGCCAGCAGCTTGGGAACTAGCGGGCCAGATACGCAGTATTTT. Translation gives CASSLGTSGPDTQYF.